This is a list of T cell receptor beta chains from one sample in a study of blood T cell repertoires in COVID-19. Some clones are missing from TCRdb's copy, which holds only in-frame ones; the method was immunoSEQ multiplex PCR. The sample records around 70,000 clones, around 80% being singletons. Sequencing was performed on peripheral blood. These receptors all come from a man aged 55 to 69 with active or convalescent COVID-19. CDR3s include the opening cysteine and the closing phenylalanine or tryptophan. The D gene is left open where the match is weak. Some rows have no size entry. The others give once, few or many, or a class for an expanded clone.

>TRBD1|TRBJ1-2|.|TRBV7-2
CASSLGQGHYGYTF
TGTGCCAGCAGCTTGGGACAGGGTCACTATGGCTACACCTTC
>TRBD1|TRBJ1-5|.|TRBV24-1
CATSPGTGGNNQPQHF
TGTGCCACCAGCCCCGGGACAGGGGGTAACAATCAGCCCCAGCATTTT
>.|TRBJ2-1|once|TRBV11-3
CASALRSLPNEQFF
TGTGCCAGCGCCCTCCGAAGCCTTCCAAATGAGCAGTTCTTC
>.|TRBJ2-3|once|TRBV9
CASSPTSVRLSTDTQYF
TGTGCCAGCAGCCCTACCTCGGTCAGGCTAAGCACAGATACGCAGTATTTT
>.|TRBJ1-4|.|TRBV11-3
CASSRTGGNEKLFF
TGTGCCAGCAGCCGGACCGGGGGTAATGAAAAACTGTTTTTT
>.|TRBJ1-4|.|TRBV27
CASSIRPTETSEKLFF
TGTGCCAGCTCCATCCGGCCAACAGAAACTAGTGAAAAACTGTTTTTT
>TRBD1|TRBJ1-3|.|TRBV10-3
CAISAGGGNTIYF
TGTGCCATCAGCGCAGGGGGGGGAAACACCATATATTTT
>.|TRBJ2-1|.|TRBV2
CASSFRAGKWVEQFF
TGTGCCAGCTCATTCCGGGCAGGGAAGTGGGTTGAGCAGTTCTTC
>TRBD2|TRBJ2-5|.|TRBV6-2/TRBV6-3
CASSYVWGGYQETQYF
TGTGCCAGCAGTTACGTGTGGGGGGGGTATCAAGAGACCCAGTACTTC
>.|TRBJ1-4|.|TRBV2
CASSALVGVEKLFF
TGTGCCAGCAGTGCGCTAGTCGGTGTTGAAAAACTGTTTTTT
>.|TRBJ1-1|.|TRBV4-1
CASSLRVARGGEAFF
TGCGCCAGCAGCCTAAGGGTGGCTCGAGGAGGTGAAGCTTTCTTT
>.|TRBJ2-3|.|TRBV19
CAVKGGAGDTQYF
TGTGCCGTCAAGGGGGGGGCCGGGGATACGCAGTATTTT
>TRBD1|TRBJ1-6|.|TRBV27
CASSLRIRGQGYSSPLHF
TGTGCCAGCAGTTTACGTATCCGGGGACAGGGGTATAGTTCACCCCTCCACTTT
>TRBD1|TRBJ1-1|.|TRBV2
CASRTGTGGNTEAFF
TGTGCCAGCAGAACCGGGACAGGCGGAAACACTGAAGCTTTCTTT
>.|TRBJ2-5|.|TRBV11-2
CASSLDEETQYF
TGTGCCAGCAGCTTAGATGAGGAGACCCAGTACTTC
>TRBD1|TRBJ1-2|.|TRBV5-1
CASSPDRAGYGYTF
TGCGCCAGCAGCCCGGACAGGGCGGGGTATGGCTACACCTTC
>TRBD2|TRBJ2-5|once|TRBV6-5
CASSYSIGAGGETQYF
TGTGCCAGCAGTTACTCGATCGGGGCGGGGGGAGAGACCCAGTACTTC
>.|TRBJ2-2|.|TRBV14
CASSQPTGTNTGELFF
TGTGCCAGCAGCCAACCCACAGGGACCAACACCGGGGAGCTGTTTTTT